These 30 T cell receptor beta chains came from one sample sequenced in a study of tumour-infiltrating T cells in Burkitt lymphoma. Using immunoSEQ multiplex PCR, the repertoire was profiled, and TCRdb retains in-frame clones only, with some absent. This table has 46,000 or so clones, roughly 30% appearing once. The sample was tumor tissue. The receptors here all came from a human donor with Burkitt lymphoma.

This clone was counted between two and nine times. This chain joins TRBV19 and TRBJ1-2; D may be TRBD1 (6 bases). The CDR3 covers 16 residues. Germline-derived CDR1 and CDR2 are LNHDA and SQIVND (reference sequence). V lost 2 bases and J lost 4, with 17 bases in between. DNA of the CDR3: TGTGCCAGTAGTATATCCCCCGCCGGGGGGCTCTATGGCTACACCTTC. It codes for CASSISPAGGLYGYTF.

This clone showed up just a few times. The CDR3 here is CASSLGAGNTIYF. DNA for the CDR3: TGTGCCAGCAGCTTAGGGGCTGGAAACACCATATATTTT. This chain links TRBV13 with TRBJ1-3; D is uncertain. From germline, CDR1 is PRHDT and CDR2 FYEKMQ (reference sequence). Trimming took off 0 bases at V and 2 bases at J, with 2 bases between the two ends. CDR3 size: 13 residues. Supplemented by reference TRBV13 and TRBJ1-3, the full variable domain reads AAGVIQSPRHLIKEKRETATLKCYPIPRHDTVYWYQQGPGQDPQFLISFYEKMQSDKGSIPDRFSAQQFSDYHSELNMSSLELGDSALYFCASSLGAGNTIYFGEGSWLTVV.

The sample holds a few counts of this clone. CDR3 coding DNA: TGTGCCAGCAGCGGAACTACAGGGGGCTGGACCGGGGAGCTGTTTTTT. It is translated as CASSGTTGGWTGELFF. The gene calls are TRBV7-9 and TRBJ2-2, with 9 bases lining up with TRBD1. The V gene end was trimmed by 5 bases and the J gene end by 5 bases; junction bases not matched to a gene: 9. Germline values: CDR1 SEHNR, CDR2 FQNEAQ (reference sequence). This CDR3 spans 16 amino acids.

Turning to this clone: The sample holds other DNA sequences that translate to the same CDR3. J is TRBJ2-5 and V is TRBV2, with a possible D match to TRBD2 (6 bases). V lost 6 bases and J lost 9, with 23 bases in between. This CDR3 has 15 residues. Germline CDR1 is SNHLY and CDR2 is FYNNEI. CDR3 sequence (DNA): TGTGCCAGCAGGAAAGAGGGTATCCGCGGGGTGGCCCAGTACTTC. Protein sequence: CASRKEGIRGVAQYF.

The rearrangement uses TRBV11-2 and TRBJ2-3; 8 bases are a match to TRBD2. Trimming removed 4 bases from V and 2 bases from J; junction bases left unmatched: 8. Germline CDR1 reads SGHAT; CDR2 reads FQNNGV. The CDR3 runs 16 residues. The CDR3 DNA follows: TGTGCCAGCAGCTCGGGGGGGTCTAGTTCCACAGATACGCAGTATTTT. Protein product: CASSSGGSSSTDTQYF. The variable domain in full, with the rest retrieved from reference TRBV11-2 and TRBJ2-3, is EAGVAQSPRYKIIEKRQSVAFWCNPISGHATLYWYQQILGQGPKLLIQFQNNGVVDDSQLPKDRFSAERLKGVDSTLKIQPAKLEDSAVYLCASSSGGSSSTDTQYFGPGTRLTVL.

The chain employs TRBV19 and TRBJ1-1, with D perhaps matching TRBD1 (6 bases). The V and J ends lost 5 bases and 4 bases respectively, with 14 bases between them. The CDR3 loop spans 14 amino acids. Germline-derived CDR1 and CDR2 are LNHDA and SQIVND (reference sequence). CDR3 nucleotide sequence: TGTGCCAGTAGTTGGGCAGGGGTGGCCACTGAAGCTTTCTTT. Amino acids: CASSWAGVATEAFF.

This clone was observed a few times. The V and J genes are TRBV27 and TRBJ1-1, with 9 bases fitting TRBD1. Trimming took 6 bases from V and 10 from J; bases not matched to a gene: 12. Germline CDR1 MNHEY, CDR2 SMNVEV (reference sequence). There are 14 residues in the CDR3. CDR3 coding DNA: TGTGCCAGCAGCCCTCGAACAGGGGGCGGGGGAGCTTTCTTT. It codes for CASSPRTGGGGAFF.

The table lists this clone with a few counts. The J gene is TRBJ1-2, the V gene TRBV29-1, with TRBD1 as a possible D gene (6 bases). Germline V gives CDR1 SQVTM, CDR2 ANQGSEA. V lost 7 bases, J lost 9 bases, and 18 bases lay in between. This CDR3 region has 12 residues. The CDR3 loop reads CSAVRGAGSYTF. As DNA, the CDR3 is TGCAGCGCCGTAAGGGGGGCGGGGAGCTACACCTTC.

This clone came up a few times. The rearrangement uses TRBV2 and TRBJ2-3; 12 nucleotides agree with TRBD2. Germline CDR1 is SNHLY and CDR2 is FYNNEI. The V segment lost 6 bases and the J segment 7 bases; nucleotides outside the gene matches: 8. This CDR3 spans 15 amino acids. CDR3 DNA: TGTGCCAGCAGAGATCTAGCGGGGGGGCTGTATACGCAGTATTTT. It yields the protein CASRDLAGGLYTQYF.

The sample holds a few counts of this clone. This chain joins TRBV4-1 and TRBJ1-2, with TRBD1 as a possible D gene (6 bases). The CDR3 extends over 15 amino acids. V was pared by 4 bases and J by 8 bases, with 20 bases between. Germline CDR1 is MGHRA and CDR2 is YSYEKL. In DNA, the CDR3 is TGCGCCAGCAGCCTAGCGGCCCCACAGGGTTTAGGCTACACCTTC. Translating it yields CASSLAAPQGLGYTF.

This clone was seen a few times. This chain joins TRBV7-9 and TRBJ2-7; 10 bases align to TRBD1. Germline-derived CDR1 and CDR2 are SEHNR and FQNEAQ (reference sequence). Losses at the gene ends were 5 bases for V and 5 bases for J; bases not matched to a gene: 6. The CDR3 is 14 amino acids. Here the CDR3 DNA reads TGTGCCAGCAGCAAATGGGACAGGGGTAACGAGCAGTACTTC. Translated: CASSKWDRGNEQYF.

The chain couples TRBV19 to TRBJ2-5; D is ambiguous. The ends were cut back, 1 base at V and 1 base at J, with 13 bases in the middle. This CDR3 is built from 16 residues. CDR1 is LNHDA, CDR2 SQIVND, per germline (reference sequence). CDR3: CASSIVAPSAQETQYF. The CDR3, as DNA: TGTGCCAGTAGTATAGTAGCCCCTTCGGCCCAAGAGACCCAGTACTTC.

This clone was seen more than once but under ten times. This chain connects TRBV4-1 to TRBJ1-1; TRBD1 matches at 8 bases. The V gene end was trimmed by 0 bases and the J gene end by 8 bases; junction bases not matched to a gene: 2. CDR1 and CDR2 from the germline V gene are MGHRA and YSYEKL. The CDR3 loop spans 13 amino acids. This CDR3 is CASSQDWTGEAFF. The CDR3 region has the DNA TGCGCCAGCAGCCAAGATTGGACAGGGGAAGCTTTCTTT.

The rearrangement joins TRBV2 to TRBJ1-5; D is ambiguous. V gave up 0 bases and J gave up 6 bases, with 12 bases separating them. Germline lookup yields CDR1 SNHLY and CDR2 FYNNEI. CDR3 size: 15 residues. The CDR3 DNA sequence: TGTGCCAGCAGTGAAGCCGGGAGCGGGGTTCAGCCCCAGCATTTT. Amino acids: CASSEAGSGVQPQHF.

This clone was seen a few times. V is TRBV19 and J is TRBJ1-1, with no clear D. The CDR3 spans 13 residues. Germline V gene data show CDR1 as LNHDA and CDR2 as SQIVND (reference sequence). Trimming cost V 5 bases and J 6 bases, with 13 bases left between them. The CDR3 protein is CASSETKGPEAFF. In DNA, the CDR3 is TGTGCCAGTAGTGAAACAAAGGGTCCTGAAGCTTTCTTT.

This clone was seen only a few times. The J gene is TRBJ1-2, the V gene TRBV6-6; a weak D match, TRBD1 (5 bases). This CDR3 region has 13 residues. Trimming pared 2 bases from V and 3 bases from J, leaving 7 bases between. Per the germline V gene, CDR1 is MNHNY and CDR2 is SVGAGI (reference sequence). The CDR3 here is CASSYEGDYGYTF. As DNA, the CDR3 is TGTGCCAGCAGTTACGAAGGGGACTATGGCTACACCTTC.

This clone was counted a few times. The CDR3 region is CASSTRRDSWTDTQYF. The CDR3 DNA reads TGTGCCAGCAGTACCCGGCGGGACAGTTGGACAGATACGCAGTATTTT. The chain is built from TRBV27 and TRBJ2-3; D is perhaps TRBD1 (7 bases). Trimming took off 5 bases at V and 3 bases at J, with 18 bases between the two ends. CDR3 size: 16 residues. Germline values: CDR1 MNHEY, CDR2 SMNVEV (reference sequence).

This clone has a handful of counts. This chain links TRBV20-1 with TRBJ2-5; D uncertain. CDR1 and CDR2 from the germline V gene are DFQATT and SNEGSKA (reference sequence). Trimming took 6 bases from V and 2 from J, leaving 4 bases between them. The CDR3 spans 10 residues. The CDR3 coding sequence is TGCAGTGCAAATCAAGAGACCCAGTACTTC. It yields the protein CSANQETQYF.

This clone has more than one count but fewer than ten. CDR3 residues: CASSLELFSPLHF. CDR3 bases: TGCGCCAGCAGCTTGGAGTTGTTTTCACCCCTCCACTTT. This chain connects TRBV5-1 to TRBJ1-6; D call uncertain. The ends were cut back, 0 bases at V and 9 bases at J, with 7 bases in the middle. This CDR3 comprises 13 residues. The germline CDR1 and CDR2 sequences are SGHRS and YFSETQ.

The sample holds a few counts of this clone. V and J are TRBV10-3 and TRBJ1-2, with 8 positions matching TRBD1. The CDR3 is 13 amino acids. Unmatched junction bases numbered 5, after V lost 6 bases and J lost 5 bases. Germline-derived CDR1 and CDR2 are ENHRY and SYGVKD. The chain's CDR3 is CAISIDRGYGYTF. The DNA for the CDR3 is TGTGCCATCAGCATAGACAGGGGATATGGCTACACCTTC.

This clone was recorded a few times. The chain is built from TRBV5-1 and TRBJ1-5; 7 bases agree with TRBD1. Germline V gene lookup returns CDR1 SGHRS and CDR2 YFSETQ. V shed 4 bases and J 7 bases; nucleotides not matched to a gene: 5. This CDR3 is 13 amino acids long. The CDR3 bases are TGCGCCAGCAGCCAGGGGGTAGGGCAGCCCCAGCATTTT. This translates into CASSQGVGQPQHF.

This clone has a handful of counts. The V and J genes are TRBV10-3 and TRBJ2-7; D call uncertain. V lost 2 bases, J lost 2 bases, and 4 bases lay in between. CDR1 and CDR2 (germline): ENHRY, SYGVKD. The CDR3 runs 12 residues. The CDR3 here is CAISERTYEQYF. The DNA for the CDR3 is TGTGCCATCAGTGAGCGAACCTACGAGCAGTACTTC.

In its sample, this clone was seen a few times. The V call is TRBV4-2, the J call TRBJ2-7; D gene ambiguous. The CDR3 covers 13 residues. Per germline, CDR1 LGHNA and CDR2 YNFKEQ. Trimming stripped 0 bases from V and 3 bases from J, with 6 bases between. The CDR3 coding sequence is TGTGCCAGCAGCCAAGACAGAGGCTACGAGCAGTACTTC. Its protein is CASSQDRGYEQYF.

This sequence joins TRBV7-2 and TRBJ1-6; 9 nucleotides match TRBD1. CDR1 SGHTA and CDR2 FQGNSA come from the germline V gene. Unmatched junction bases numbered 6, after V lost 5 bases and J lost 10 bases. The CDR3 spans 14 residues. CDR3 sequence reads: CASSQGQGGSPLHF. CDR3 coding DNA: TGTGCCAGCAGCCAGGGACAGGGAGGGTCACCCCTCCACTTT.

The CDR3 DNA sequence: TGTGCCAGCAGTGCCAGCTTTCTAGAAGCTTTCTTT. Translation gives CASSASFLEAFF. The gene calls are TRBV6-1 and TRBJ1-1; D call uncertain. This CDR3 has 12 amino acids. Germline V gene sequence: CDR1 MNHNS, CDR2 SASEGT. Trimming took 4 bases from V and 8 from J, leaving 11 bases between them.

V and J are TRBV5-1 and TRBJ2-1; 11 nucleotides align to TRBD1. J was trimmed by 7 bases and V by 6 bases; bases with no gene match: 6. The CDR3 consists of 14 residues. The germline gives CDR1 SGHRS, CDR2 YFSETQ. The CDR3 loop is CASKTGTGGNEQFF. In DNA form, the CDR3 reads TGCGCCAGCAAAACCGGGACAGGGGGAAATGAGCAGTTCTTC.

The V gene is TRBV11-2, the J gene TRBJ2-1; D remains unclear. Per germline, CDR1 SGHAT and CDR2 FQNNGV. This CDR3 has 14 residues. Trimming left V 0 bases short and J 13 bases short, with 16 bases between. Here the CDR3 reads CASSLDIGLAPQFF. In nucleotides, the CDR3 is TGTGCCAGCAGCTTAGACATTGGGCTCGCCCCCCAGTTCTTC.

As DNA, the CDR3 is TGCGCCAGCAGCTTGAACCTCCTCGGGACCGGGGAGCTGTTTTTT. This gives the protein CASSLNLLGTGELFF. The chain couples TRBV5-1 to TRBJ2-2; D is undetermined. V dropped 1 base and J dropped 5 bases, with 12 bases sitting between them. This CDR3 is built from 15 residues. Germline assignment: CDR1 SGHRS and CDR2 YFSETQ.

This clone was found a few times. The genes are TRBV4-3 and TRBJ2-3; D unresolved. The CDR3 loop spans 12 amino acids. The germline V gene has CDR1 LGHNA and CDR2 YSLEER. V dropped 0 bases and J dropped 7 bases, with 5 bases sitting between them. The CDR3 nucleotides are TGCGCCAGCAGCCAAGACCGGTATACGCAGTATTTT. It codes for CASSQDRYTQYF.

In this sample, this clone turned up a few times. In the same sample, other DNA sequences code for this CDR3. The chain employs TRBV5-6 and TRBJ2-5; no clear D gene. V was pared by 0 bases and J by 1 base, with 4 bases between. The CDR3 has 13 residues. Germline V CDR1 and CDR2: SGHDT, YYEEEE. This CDR3 reads CASSLGGQETQYF. The CDR3 DNA sequence: TGTGCCAGCAGCTTGGGGGGCCAAGAGACCCAGTACTTC.